This T cell receptor (beta chain) was observed in a study of CD8+ T cells in alopecia areata (dated by TCRdb to between 2017 and 2018). Regarding the research as a whole: Treated patients were enrolled in an open-label pilot trial of oral tofacitinib, 5 to 10 mg twice daily, for moderate-to-severe alopecia areata. Patients received tofacitinib for 6 to 18 months and were then followed off drug for 6 months to check for delayed response and recurrence. The SALT score, which quantifies the percentage of affected scalp surface area, was used to measure disease severity in treated patients. The study used high-throughput TCRbeta sequencing to examine T cell clonal expansion in alopecia areata, in both the C3H/HeJ mouse model and human patients. In humans, TCRbeta sequencing was performed on scalp tissue and on sorted CD4+ and CD8+ peripheral blood T cells from healthy controls and from patients with patchy or totalis/universalis alopecia areata. Patients on tofacitinib were biopsied at baseline and after 4 and 24 weeks of treatment, and several of the patients also had a later scalp biopsy. Scalp clonality was compared among normal scalp (n=4), patchy alopecia areata scalp (n=8), and alopecia totalis/universalis scalp (n=8). RNA was extracted with the PAXgene miRNA kit for fixed scalp, the miRNeasy kit for PBMCs, and the RNeasy kit for mouse skin. immunoSEQ multiplex PCR using 35 Vbeta forward primers and 13 Jbeta reverse primers was used to amplify TCRbeta CDR3 regions. Here is what the overall study found, with its caveats: Compared with normal scalp, lesional scalp had higher clonality and more expanded CD8+ clones, particularly in alopecia totalis/universalis, a pattern that suggests antigenic drive. During tofacitinib treatment, many expanded lesional clones remained in scalp and blood, and this persistence may partly explain relapse after treatment is stopped. Scalp TCR repertoire analysis is complicated because resident alphabeta T cells in normal human skin are also sequenced, whereas mouse skin is dominated by gammadelta T cells. Because the treated cohort was small and had just a single nonresponder, larger studies are needed to establish links between baseline CD8+ expansion and response. Shared TCR sequences between patients were less evident than in mice, which may be partly attributable to HLA diversity in the patient population. Tofacitinib significantly lowered scalp clonality and the number of expanded CD8+ clones among the top 100 scalp clones.

The treatment or condition label on this specimen signifies: oral pan-JAK inhibitor, 5-10 mg twice daily. From alopecia areata patients, peripheral blood was collected along with lesional scalp punch biopsies. PBMCs were separated by density centrifugation and stained for CD3, CD4 and CD8, after which CD4+ and CD8+ T cells were sorted on a FACSAria. Receptor amplification or capture employed the immunoSEQ multiplex PCR assay. RNA was extracted from all samples and reverse transcribed into cDNA as template for TCR sequencing. SuperScript III was used for first-strand cDNA synthesis, primed with a 2:1 mix of oligo-dT and random hexamers. A synthetic immune receptor repertoire was used to measure amplification bias, and any remaining bias was corrected computationally. The authors' pipeline ran thus. Raw reads were preprocessed to remove errors, and CDR3 was defined according to IMGT conventions as the region from the conserved cysteine to phenylalanine. To get clonality, Shannon entropy was normalized by log2 of the number of productive unique TCRs and the result was subtracted from 1. Scalp TCRbeta sequences were cross-referenced with sorted blood CD4 and CD8 repertoires so that the CD4 or CD8 identity of scalp clones could be inferred. The table comes from immuneACCESS by way of TCRdb, which keeps in-frame sequences with V and J called. Part of the clones is missing from these tables; in studies checked, under half for an unresolved V gene and the rest for unknown reasons. The D gene and trimming were derived from the DNA, and the V and J assignments and clone size from that table. For this sample the table gives hundreds of thousands of clones, of which 66% were detected only once. Clones ranked in the top ten supply around 1.2% of the sample.

About this clone itself: This clone's antigen is unknown. No base quality information exists; no much larger clone differs at one position.

The germline V gene encodes CDR1 MNHEY and CDR2 SVGAGI. The junction shows trimming of 6 bases on V and 7 bases on J, and the gene matches do not reach 7 bases of it. The CDR3 spans 14 residues, from the cysteine through the phenylalanine. Only the CDR3 part of the read is kept: 42 bases, read in frame from the first base. The specimen comprised CD4+ T cells sorted from blood, sampled at approximately week 42, from a patient treated with tofacitinib. The clonotype was recovered from a human donor with alopecia areata. Recombination joined TRBV6-5 with TRBJ2-2, with 8 junctional bases fitting TRBD2. CDR3 region: CASRSGGGGGELFF. The nucleotides read TGTGCCAGCAGGAGCGGGGGAGGTGGCGGGGAGCTGTTTTTT.